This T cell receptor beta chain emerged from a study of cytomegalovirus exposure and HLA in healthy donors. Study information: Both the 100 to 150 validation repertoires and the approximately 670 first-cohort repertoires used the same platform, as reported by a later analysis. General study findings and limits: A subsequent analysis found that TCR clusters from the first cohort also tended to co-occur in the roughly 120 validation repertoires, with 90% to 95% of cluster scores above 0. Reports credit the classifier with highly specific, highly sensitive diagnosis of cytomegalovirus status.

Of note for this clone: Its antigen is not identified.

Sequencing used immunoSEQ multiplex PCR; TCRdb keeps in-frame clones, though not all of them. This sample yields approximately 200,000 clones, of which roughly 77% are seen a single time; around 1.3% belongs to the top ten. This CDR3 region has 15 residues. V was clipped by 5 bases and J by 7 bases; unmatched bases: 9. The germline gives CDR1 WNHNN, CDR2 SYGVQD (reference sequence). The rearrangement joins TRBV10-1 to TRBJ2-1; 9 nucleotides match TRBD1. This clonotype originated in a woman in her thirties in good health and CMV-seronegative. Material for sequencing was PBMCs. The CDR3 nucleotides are TGCGCCAGCAGTAAACCGGGACAGGGTGGGAATGAGCAGTTCTTC. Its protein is CASSKPGQGGNEQFF.